The entry below gives a single TCR beta chain sequence along with its context. Some clones are missing from TCRdb's copy, which holds only in-frame ones; the method was immunoSEQ multiplex PCR. The sample shows about 44,000 clones, around 84% of them seen only once. This sample stems from a study of blood T cell repertoires in COVID-19. About the research overall: T cells, B-cell-depleted T cells, or PBMCs provided the cDNA or gDNA that served as material.

Sequencing was carried out using peripheral blood. The clonotype comes from a human donor in a cohort sampled during active COVID-19.

CDR3 in DNA: TGCAGCGTTAGGGACAGTTCCACAGATACGCAGTATTTT. Protein: CSVRDSSTDTQYF. The V and J genes are TRBV29-1 and TRBJ2-3; TRBD1 matches at 7 bases. Germline CDR1 is SQVTM and CDR2 is ANQGSEA. The V and J ends lost 5 bases and 2 bases, in that order; junction bases with no gene match: 4. The CDR3 is 13 residues long.